These 10 T cell receptor beta chains share one sample of origin, sequenced in a study of blood T cell repertoires in COVID-19 (dated by TCRdb to the early 2020s). Libraries were constructed by the immunoSEQ multiplex PCR assay. What TCRdb holds here is the immuneACCESS table cut down to in-frame rearrangements. Part of the clones is not present; checked against another copy, under half of the missing clones reflect an unresolved V gene, and the others are unexplained. Across this sample there are some 50,000 clones, with around 82% seen only once. The ten most abundant clones make up 14% of the sample. Input material: peripheral blood. The receptors were gathered from a human donor in a cohort sampled during active COVID-19.

V usage is TRBV19 and J usage is TRBJ2-1, with a tentative D call TRBD2 (6 bases). Germline loops: CDR1 LNHDA, CDR2 SQIVND (reference sequence). The CDR3 runs 16 residues. Deletions cut 10 bases from V and 0 bases from J, with 19 bases between. CDR3 in amino acids: CATHPSVLFSYNEQFF. In DNA form, the CDR3 reads TGTGCCACCCACCCTAGCGTGCTCTTCTCCTACAATGAGCAGTTCTTC.

The J gene is TRBJ2-7, the V gene TRBV28; TRBD2 agrees at 7 bases. The ends lost 3 bases at V and 2 bases at J; junction bases unmatched: 16. CDR1 MDHEN and CDR2 SYDVKM come from the germline V gene. The CDR3 runs 18 residues. CDR3 sequence (DNA): TGTGCCAGCAGTTTTGTGCGGGGGAGCGCCCGGGGCGCCTACGAGCAGTACTTC. Translated: CASSFVRGSARGAYEQYF.

The gene calls are TRBV19 and TRBJ2-1; 7 bases line up with TRBD1. The V gene end was trimmed by 4 bases and the J gene end by 4 bases; junction bases not matched to a gene: 16. From germline, CDR1 is LNHDA and CDR2 SQIVND (reference sequence). The CDR3 consists of 18 residues. The CDR3, as DNA: TGTGCCAGTAGTAGGGGTTTTCGAATAGGGACAGCTTACAATGAGCAGTTCTTC. Translation: CASSRGFRIGTAYNEQFF.

The rearrangement joins TRBV5-1 to TRBJ2-7; D perhaps matches TRBD2 (7 bases). Per the germline V gene, CDR1 is SGHRS and CDR2 is YFSETQ. This CDR3 has 15 residues. V gave up 6 bases and J gave up 2 bases, with 18 bases separating them. CDR3: CASTRGGGSTYEQYF. The DNA for the CDR3 is TGCGCCAGCACCCGGGGAGGGGGAAGTACCTACGAGCAGTACTTC.

The chain joins TRBV27 to TRBJ1-6; D might be TRBD1 (5 bases). V was pared by 3 bases and J by 10 bases, with 16 bases between. The CDR3 runs to 15 residues. Germline values: CDR1 MNHEY, CDR2 SMNVEV (reference sequence). This CDR3 reads CASSFGGAGNSPLHF. The CDR3 DNA reads as TGTGCCAGCAGTTTCGGGGGTGCAGGCAACTCACCCCTCCACTTT.

As regards this clone: Compared with germline, one end of the junction differs, possibly owing to a read error. The V call is TRBV7-2, the J call TRBJ2-3, with TRBD2 identical over 7 bases. This CDR3 spans 14 amino acids. The germline V gene encodes CDR1 SGHTA and CDR2 FQGNSA. In DNA form, the CDR3 reads TGTGCCAGCAGCTTAGCGGGCCCAGCGGGGCCACCCCTTTTT. It translates to CASSLAGPAGPPLF.

The V call is TRBV28, the J call TRBJ2-1; TRBD2 agrees at 10 bases. The CDR3 runs to 14 residues. Germline V lookup: CDR1 MDHEN, CDR2 SYDVKM. Trimming took 7 bases from V and 4 from J; bases not matched to a gene: 4. The CDR3: CASTSGRVYNEQFF. CDR3 coding DNA: TGTGCCAGCACGAGCGGGAGGGTTTACAATGAGCAGTTCTTC.

The table lists this clone with a few counts. This chain uses TRBV12-3 or TRBV12-4 with TRBJ1-2, with a tentative D call TRBD1 (6 bases). This CDR3 has 13 amino acids. V dropped 3 bases and J dropped 4 bases, with 9 bases sitting between them. This CDR3 reads CASSLIQGYGYTF. The CDR3 DNA reads as TGTGCCAGCAGTTTGATACAGGGCTATGGCTACACCTTC.

V gene TRBV7-8 combines with J gene TRBJ2-2; 12 bases map to TRBD2. The CDR3 extends over 17 amino acids. V lost 1 base and J lost 2; bases outside the gene matches: 2. Per germline, CDR1 SGHVS and CDR2 FQNEAQ. In DNA, the CDR3 is TGTGCCAGCAGCTTAGGACTAGCGGGGGCTAACACCGGGGAGCTGTTTTTT. This codes for CASSLGLAGANTGELFF.

This clone was observed once. CDR3 nucleotide sequence: TGCGCCAGCAAGAGAGGGCCGGGGATGAAGAATGAGCAGTTCTTC. This sequence encodes CASKRGPGMKNEQFF. The chain carries TRBV5-1 and TRBJ2-1; TRBD2 might be the D (5 bases). The CDR3 loop spans 15 amino acids. Germline-derived CDR1 and CDR2 are SGHRS and YFSETQ. V was pared by 6 bases and J by 7 bases, with 20 bases between.